This T cell receptor (beta chain) is from a study of cytomegalovirus exposure and HLA in healthy donors. A multiplex PCR was run with 60 Vbeta primers and 13 Jbeta primers. Sequenced by immunoSEQ multiplex PCR; TCRdb stores in-frame clones only, minus some. The sample consists of roughly 200,000 clones, approximately 90% of them appearing once. The CDR3 runs to 16 residues. The germline gives CDR1 SEHNR, CDR2 FQNEAQ (reference sequence). The V end lost 0 bases, the J end lost 1 base, and 12 bases lay between the germline ends. The sample consisted of PBMCs. The receptor's source is a woman under 30 in good health and CMV-seronegative. J is TRBJ1-1 and V is TRBV7-9, with a possible D match to TRBD1 (5 bases). Written as DNA, the CDR3 is TGTGCCAGCAGCTTAGCGTTCCAGGGTGGGAACACTGAAGCTTTCTTT. Encoded protein: CASSLAFQGGNTEAFF.